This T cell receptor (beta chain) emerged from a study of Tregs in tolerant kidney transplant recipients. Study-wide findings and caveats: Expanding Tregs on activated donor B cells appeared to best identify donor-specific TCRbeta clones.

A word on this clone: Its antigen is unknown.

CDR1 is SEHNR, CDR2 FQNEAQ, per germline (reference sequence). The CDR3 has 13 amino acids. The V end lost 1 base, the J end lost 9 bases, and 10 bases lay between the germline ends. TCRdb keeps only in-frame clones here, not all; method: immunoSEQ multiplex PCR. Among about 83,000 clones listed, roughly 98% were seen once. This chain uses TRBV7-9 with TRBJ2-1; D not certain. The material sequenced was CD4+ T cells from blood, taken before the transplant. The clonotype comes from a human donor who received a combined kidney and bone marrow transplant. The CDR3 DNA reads TGTGCCAGCAGCTTAGTGGTTTGGAGTGAGCAGTTCTTC. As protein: CASSLVVWSEQFF.